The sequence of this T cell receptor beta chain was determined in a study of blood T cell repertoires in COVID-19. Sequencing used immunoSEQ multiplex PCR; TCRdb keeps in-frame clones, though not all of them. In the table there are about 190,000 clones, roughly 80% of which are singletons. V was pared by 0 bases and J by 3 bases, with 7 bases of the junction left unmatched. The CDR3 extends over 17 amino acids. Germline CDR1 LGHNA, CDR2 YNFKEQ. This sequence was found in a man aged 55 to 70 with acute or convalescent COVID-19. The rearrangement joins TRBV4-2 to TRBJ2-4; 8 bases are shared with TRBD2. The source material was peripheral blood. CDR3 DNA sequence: TGTGCCAGCAGCCAAGATACGCGGGGGGCACTCAAAAACATTCAGTACTTC. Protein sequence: CASSQDTRGALKNIQYF.